This TCR beta chain was obtained from a study of blood T cell repertoires in COVID-19. Study-wide context: Acute and convalescent COVID-19 specimens originated in the United States, Italy and Spain. Sample material is recorded as cDNA or gDNA derived from T cells, B-cell-depleted T cells, or PBMCs.

After removal of 4 bases from V and 7 bases from J, the junction contained 3 bases not matched to a gene. The CDR3 is made up of 15 amino acids. Per germline, CDR1 LGHNA and CDR2 YNFKEQ. In the authors' workflow: The assay estimated nucleated cells by amplifying reference gene primers. The assay was immunoSEQ multiplex PCR, and TCRdb's table has in-frame clones only and misses some. V and J calls and clone size follow that table, whereas D and trimming were derived from the DNA. Here the sample spans about 190,000 clones, 70% to 90% being singletons. This receptor was obtained from a woman in her forties who had recovered from COVID-19. Input material: peripheral blood. V gene TRBV4-2 combines with J gene TRBJ2-2; 13 bases align to TRBD2. CDR3 sequence (DNA): TGTGCCAGCAGCCCGAGACTAGCGGGAGGCGGGGAGCTGTTTTTT. Encoded protein: CASSPRLAGGGELFF.